Listed here is a single TCR beta chain. No antigen is known for it. CDR3 length: 13 amino acids. Trimming shortened V by 1 base and J by 7 bases, and 9 bases separated the two germline ends. CDR1 and CDR2 (germline): SGHDT, YYEEEE. These data come from a study of T cells in localized non-small cell lung cancer. Study conclusions and caveats: Among the tissues sampled, uninvolved adjacent lung had the highest T cell clonality, above tumor.

Produced via immunoSEQ multiplex PCR; TCRdb's table is partial and in-frame only. The data hold 90,000 to 100,000 clones, with roughly 93% observed a single time. The receptor's source is a woman aged 35-70 years with stage II squamous cell lung carcinoma. The source material was PBMCs, sampled before any cancer treatment. The chain employs TRBV5-6 and TRBJ2-4; D might be TRBD2 (6 bases). Here the CDR3 DNA reads TGTGCCAGCAGCTTGCCCGGAGGGAACATTCAGTACTTC. This gives the protein CASSLPGGNIQYF. The variable domain in full, with the rest retrieved from reference TRBV5-6 and TRBJ2-4, is DAGVTQSPTHLIKTRGQQVTLRCSPKSGHDTVSWYQQALGQGPQFIFQYYEEEERQRGNFPDRFSGHQFPNYSSELNVNALLLGDSALYLCASSLPGGNIQYFGAGTRLSVL.